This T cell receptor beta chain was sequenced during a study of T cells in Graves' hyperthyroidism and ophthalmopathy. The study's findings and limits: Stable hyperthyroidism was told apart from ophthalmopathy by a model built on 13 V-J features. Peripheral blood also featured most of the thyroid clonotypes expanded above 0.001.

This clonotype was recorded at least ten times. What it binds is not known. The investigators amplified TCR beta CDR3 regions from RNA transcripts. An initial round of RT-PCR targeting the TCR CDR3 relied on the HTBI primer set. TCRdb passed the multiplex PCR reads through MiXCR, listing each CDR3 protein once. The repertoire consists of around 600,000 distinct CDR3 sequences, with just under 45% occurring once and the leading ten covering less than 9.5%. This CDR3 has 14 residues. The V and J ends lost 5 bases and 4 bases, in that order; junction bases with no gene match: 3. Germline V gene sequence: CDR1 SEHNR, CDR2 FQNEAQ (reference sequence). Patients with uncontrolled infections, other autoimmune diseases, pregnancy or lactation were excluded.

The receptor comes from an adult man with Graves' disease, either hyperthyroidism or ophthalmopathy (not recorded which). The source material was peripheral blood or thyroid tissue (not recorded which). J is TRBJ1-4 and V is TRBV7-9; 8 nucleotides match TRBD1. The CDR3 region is CASSNGQGNEKLFF. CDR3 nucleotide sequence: TGTGCCAGCAGCAACGGACAGGGTAATGAAAAACTGTTTTTT. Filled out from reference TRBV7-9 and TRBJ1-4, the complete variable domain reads DTGVSQNPRHKITKRGQNVTFRCDPISEHNRLYWYRQTLGQGPEFLTYFQNEAQLEKSRLLSDRFSAERPKGSFSTLEIQRTEQGDSAMYLCASSNGQGNEKLFFGSGTQLSVL.